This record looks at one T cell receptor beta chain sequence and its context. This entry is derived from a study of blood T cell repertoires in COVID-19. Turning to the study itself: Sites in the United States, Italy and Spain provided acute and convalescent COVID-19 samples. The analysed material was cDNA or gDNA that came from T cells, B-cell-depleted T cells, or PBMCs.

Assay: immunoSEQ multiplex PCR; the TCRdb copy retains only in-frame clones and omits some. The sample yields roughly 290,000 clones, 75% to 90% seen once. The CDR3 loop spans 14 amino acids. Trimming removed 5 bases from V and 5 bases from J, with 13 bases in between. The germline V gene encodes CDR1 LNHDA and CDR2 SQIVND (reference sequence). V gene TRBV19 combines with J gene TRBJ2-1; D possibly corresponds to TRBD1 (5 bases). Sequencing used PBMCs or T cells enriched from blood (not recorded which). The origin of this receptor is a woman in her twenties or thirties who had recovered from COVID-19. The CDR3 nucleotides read TGTGCCAGTAGTTTTTCAGGGAACGACAATGAGCAGTTCTTC. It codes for CASSFSGNDNEQFF.